Sequencing of this TCR beta chain was carried out in a study of T-cell memory formation after mild COVID-19. A single record per CDR3 protein comes from TCRdb applying MiXCR to the 5' RACE reads. The table has about 400,000 distinct CDR3 sequences, 20% to 25% seen once. Study findings and constraints: Clones that contracted from day 15 to 85 had balanced CD4/CD8; later expanders were CD4+ biased. Largely, contracting CD4+ clones fell within CM and EM, and contracting CD8+ clones within EMRA. In pre-infection memory, a portion of responding clones appeared, which suggested that cross-reactive memory joined.

As regards this clonotype: Its cognate antigen is unknown.

Sequenced sample: PBMCs or a T cell subset sorted from them (not recorded which). The source of this sequence is an adult woman who had mild COVID-19 (a few samples of this study predate the infection). Cell type and time point are not known.

This CDR3 reads CASSQDGGGRTGELFF. In DNA, the CDR3 is TGCGCCAGCAGCCAAGATGGGGGCGGGCGTACCGGGGAGCTGTTTTTT. The chain carries TRBV4-1 and TRBJ2-2; a possible D gene is TRBD1 (6 bases). This CDR3 region has 16 residues. The germline gives CDR1 MGHRA, CDR2 YSYEKL. V was shortened by 0 bases and J by 5 bases, with 13 bases between the two germline ends.